The 15 T cell receptor beta chains listed next were all sequenced from one sample in a study of blood T cell repertoires in COVID-19. Assay: immunoSEQ multiplex PCR; the TCRdb copy retains only in-frame clones and omits some. The sample contains 60,000 to 75,000 clones, approximately 90% of which appear only once. The sample taken for sequencing was peripheral blood. The source of these receptors is a human donor in a cohort sampled during active COVID-19.

A note on this clone: The junction departs from the called germline gene at one end, perhaps through a read error. This chain links TRBV10-3 with TRBJ2-7, with D perhaps matching TRBD1 (5 bases). CDR3 length: 12 residues. Looked up from germline, CDR1 is ENHRY and CDR2 is SYGVKD. The CDR3 loop reads CAISESEQSRDF. The CDR3 nucleotides read TGTGCCATCAGTGAGTCGGAACAAAGCAGGGACTTC.

The chain links TRBV20-1 to TRBJ2-3, with 7 positions matching TRBD1. The trim removed 3 bases at V and 4 bases at J, leaving 7 bases unmatched. Germline V gene sequence: CDR1 DFQATT, CDR2 SNEGSKA (reference sequence). CDR3 size: 14 residues. For the CDR3, the DNA is TGCAGTGCTAGTTCGACAGGGACGGCAGATACGCAGTATTTT. This sequence encodes CSASSTGTADTQYF.

This chain links TRBV5-8 with TRBJ1-5, with 10 positions matching TRBD1. CDR3 size: 20 residues. V was pared by 4 bases and J by 8 bases, with 24 bases of the junction left unmatched. CDR1 is SGHTS and CDR2 is YDEGEE in the germline V gene. The CDR3 DNA follows: TGTGCCAGCAGCGGAGTGACCCGGGGCGTAGTTGACAGGGGGCGAAAGCCCCAGCATTTT. Its protein is CASSGVTRGVVDRGRKPQHF. The entire variable domain, with the rest obtained from reference TRBV5-8 and TRBJ1-5, is as follows: EAGVTQSPTHLIKTRGQQATLRCSPISGHTSVYWYQQALGLGLQFLLWYDEGEERNRGNFPPRFSGRQFPNYSSELNVNALELEDSALYLCASSGVTRGVVDRGRKPQHFGDGTRLSIL.

V and J are TRBV27 and TRBJ2-7, with 10 bases matching TRBD1. Germline V lookup: CDR1 MNHEY, CDR2 SMNVEV (reference sequence). Trimming at V came to 4 bases and at J to 2 bases, leaving 5 bases not matched to a gene. The CDR3 sequence is 15 residues long. CDR3 loop: CASSSDRGRTYEQYF. The CDR3 DNA follows: TGTGCCAGCAGTTCCGACAGGGGGCGGACCTACGAGCAGTACTTC.

The chain is built from TRBV27 and TRBJ2-3; 7 bases map to TRBD2. CDR1 and CDR2 (germline): MNHEY, SMNVEV (reference sequence). This CDR3 has 14 amino acids. V was clipped by 7 bases and J by 3 bases; unmatched bases: 7. The CDR3: CASKAGLKTDTQYF. CDR3 nucleotides: TGTGCCAGCAAAGCGGGACTAAAGACAGATACGCAGTATTTT.

The rearrangement links TRBV29-1 to TRBJ2-7; D possibly corresponds to TRBD2 (6 bases). This CDR3 is 13 amino acids long. V lost 5 bases and J lost 2, with 13 bases in between. CDR1 SQVTM and CDR2 ANQGSEA come from the germline V gene. Here the CDR3 reads CSVLEGGAYEQYF. The CDR3 coding sequence is TGCAGCGTTCTGGAAGGAGGGGCCTACGAGCAGTACTTC.

This clone turned up a few times. Other nucleotide sequences in the sample specify the same CDR3. V gene TRBV3-1 (or the pseudogene TRBV3-2) combines with J gene TRBJ1-2; TRBD1 agrees at 10 bases. CDR3 length: 17 amino acids. From germline, CDR1 is LGHDT and CDR2 YNNKEL (reference sequence). Trimming at V came to 3 bases and at J to 8 bases, leaving 15 bases not matched to a gene. The CDR3 reads CASSHFKTGTGAGGYTF. Here the CDR3 DNA reads TGTGCCAGCAGCCATTTTAAAACCGGGACAGGGGCTGGCGGCTACACCTTC.

The CDR3 DNA reads as TGCGCCAGCAGCCAAGATCGGGGGGGGATACATGGCACCGGGGAGCTGTTTTTT. As protein: CASSQDRGGIHGTGELFF. The J gene is TRBJ2-2, the V gene TRBV4-1, with 8 bases that match TRBD2. This CDR3 has 18 amino acids. Germline CDR1 and CDR2: MGHRA and YSYEKL. With V trimmed by 0 bases and J by 4 bases, 10 bases remained unmatched.

This clone was recorded only once. J is TRBJ2-5 and V is TRBV6-5; no clear D gene. Germline assignment: CDR1 MNHEY and CDR2 SVGAGI. This CDR3 is 13 amino acids long. The V gene lost 2 bases and the J gene lost 0 bases, with 4 bases spanning the gap. CDR3: CASSYLYQETQYF. CDR3 DNA: TGTGCCAGCAGTTACCTGTACCAAGAGACCCAGTACTTC.

This chain joins TRBV28 and TRBJ2-5; the match to TRBD1 covers 7 bases. CDR1 and CDR2 (germline): MDHEN, SYDVKM. J gave up 4 bases and V 5 bases, and 4 bases lay outside the gene matches. The CDR3 sequence is 13 residues long. The CDR3 DNA sequence: TGTGCCAGCAGTATAACAGGGGTAGAGACCCAGTACTTC. Its translation: CASSITGVETQYF.

This rearrangement joins TRBV2 to TRBJ2-5; D is ambiguous. CDR1 is SNHLY and CDR2 is FYNNEI in the germline V gene. The V end was cut by 6 bases, the J end by 6 bases, with 5 bases between. CDR3 length: 10 residues. The CDR3 DNA reads as TGTGCCAGCAGACAGAAGACCCAGTACTTC. Protein: CASRQKTQYF.

The rearrangement links TRBV10-3 to TRBJ1-2, with a weak D call TRBD1 (5 bases). The CDR3 contains 13 residues. The V gene's germline CDR1 is ENHRY and CDR2 SYGVKD. Trimming left V 6 bases short and J 4 bases short, with 12 bases between. CDR3 residues: CAIRGRDSYGYTF. CDR3 bases: TGTGCCATCAGGGGCAGGGACTCCTATGGCTACACCTTC.

The V and J genes are TRBV5-1 and TRBJ2-1; 12 bases align to TRBD2. This CDR3 has 14 residues. With 4 bases clipped from V and 9 bases from J, the junction kept 5 bases outside the gene matches. The germline V gene has CDR1 SGHRS and CDR2 YFSETQ. DNA of the CDR3: TGCGCCAGCAGCGCGCTAGCGGGAGGGGGTGAGCAGTTCTTC. Residues: CASSALAGGGEQFF.

This clone was detected only a few times. The V gene is TRBV19, the J gene TRBJ1-3; D uncertain. CDR1 LNHDA and CDR2 SQIVND come from the germline V gene (reference sequence). The V gene lost 3 bases and the J gene lost 0 bases, with 12 bases spanning the gap. The CDR3 extends over 16 amino acids. CDR3 residues: CASSISLENSGNTIYF. CDR3 coding DNA: TGTGCCAGTAGTATCTCCCTCGAGAACTCTGGAAACACCATATATTTT.

The chain uses TRBV11-2 and TRBJ2-5; no clear D gene. V dropped 1 base and J dropped 5 bases, with 11 bases sitting between them. Germline CDR1 reads SGHAT; CDR2 reads FQNNGV. This CDR3 has 14 amino acids. The CDR3 sequence is CASSLAGDWETQYF. The CDR3 DNA sequence: TGTGCCAGCAGCTTAGCTGGAGATTGGGAGACCCAGTACTTC.